The 2 T cell receptor beta chains reported below all come from one sample, sequenced in a study of blood T cells in healthy people across ages. For the second PCR, which ran for roughly 6 to 12 cycles, a sample-barcoded 5' primer and a J-beta primer mix were used. TCRdb used MiXCR to reprocess the 5' RACE reads, holding one entry per CDR3 protein. The sample includes about 1,500,000 distinct CDR3 sequences, about 40% seen only once; the top ten take 7.9%. Sequencing was performed on blood. These receptors were obtained from a young woman in good health.

The V call is TRBV6-1, the J call TRBJ1-3; 7 bases map to TRBD1. The J segment lost 0 bases and the V segment lost 6 bases, leaving 17 bases of the junction unmatched. Germline values: CDR1 MNHNS, CDR2 SASEGT. The length of the CDR3 is 19 residues. The CDR3 sequence is CASSSLSFTQGHSGNTIYF. The CDR3 DNA reads as TGTGCCAGCAGCTCCCTCTCCTTCACACAGGGGCACTCTGGAAACACCATATATTTT.

V is TRBV30 and J is TRBJ1-3; 8 nucleotides align to TRBD1. Germline V gene sequence: CDR1 GTSNPN, CDR2 SVGIG (reference sequence). Trimming removed 4 bases from V and 0 bases from J; junction bases left unmatched: 11. The CDR3 extends over 17 amino acids. The DNA for the CDR3 is TGTGCCTGGATGGTATTTGGACAGGGATACTCTGGAAACACCATATATTTT. It specifies CAWMVFGQGYSGNTIYF.